This T cell receptor beta chain was obtained from a study of shared clonotypes between healthy human individuals. General study findings and limits: Larger estimated richness was generally seen in naive subsets than in memory subsets.

V was clipped by 4 bases and J by 6 bases; unmatched bases: 2. Per the germline V gene, CDR1 is SGHAT and CDR2 is FQDESV (reference sequence). This CDR3 region has 15 residues. A word on this clone: The antigen is not known.

Here immunoSEQ multiplex PCR was the method, and the copy in TCRdb shows in-frame clones only, minus some. The repertoire holds about 2.3 million clones, with 80% to 95% as singletons. The receptor's source is a man younger than 35 in good health. Some clones in this sample may be carry-over from other donors' samples. Sequencing used naive CD4+ T cells from PBMCs. The subset was: CD45RA+ positively selected. The chain has TRBV11-1 and TRBJ2-1; TRBD2 matches 14 bases. This chain's CDR3 is CASSWGLAGVNEQFF. As DNA, the CDR3 is TGTGCCAGCAGCTGGGGACTAGCGGGAGTCAATGAGCAGTTCTTC.